This T cell receptor (beta chain) was sequenced during a study of blood T cells in healthy people across ages. About the study: Template switching recovered approximately one barcoded beta molecule for every two T cells. Overall study results and limits: Among long-lived donors, naive CD4+ cells were more numerous and diversity higher than in aged donors. While age rose, TCR beta diversity per million T cells dropped in a roughly linear way.

CDR3 length: 18 residues. Germline lookup yields CDR1 SGHAT and CDR2 FQNNGV. Unmatched junction bases numbered 10, after V lost 5 bases and J lost 1 base. This clonotype was counted at least ten times. Its antigen is unknown. Using a J-beta primer mix together with a sample-barcoded 5' primer, a second PCR was run for roughly 7 to 12 cycles. Through a template-switch adaptor with 12 random nucleotides, each cDNA molecule received a tag. TCRdb re-called the 5' RACE reads through MiXCR, storing one row per CDR3 protein. Among 850,000 to 950,000 distinct CDR3 sequences listed, roughly 26% were seen once. The sequenced material came from blood. This clonotype originated in a woman over 75 in good health. The rearrangement links TRBV11-2 to TRBJ2-6; TRBD1 agrees at 8 bases. The CDR3 DNA follows: TGTGCCAGCAGCAAACTAGGACAGGGTGTGTCTGGGGCCAACGTCCTGACTTTC. Translated: CASSKLGQGVSGANVLTF.